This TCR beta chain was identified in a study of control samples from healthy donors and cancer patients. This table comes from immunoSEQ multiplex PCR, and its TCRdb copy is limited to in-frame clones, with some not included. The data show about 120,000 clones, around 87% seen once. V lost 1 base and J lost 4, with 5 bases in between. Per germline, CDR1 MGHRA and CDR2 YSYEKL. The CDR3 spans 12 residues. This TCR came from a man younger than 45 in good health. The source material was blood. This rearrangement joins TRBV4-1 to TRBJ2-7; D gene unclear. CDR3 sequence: CASSQGSYEQYF. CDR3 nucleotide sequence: TGCGCCAGCAGCCAAGGTTCATACGAGCAGTACTTC.